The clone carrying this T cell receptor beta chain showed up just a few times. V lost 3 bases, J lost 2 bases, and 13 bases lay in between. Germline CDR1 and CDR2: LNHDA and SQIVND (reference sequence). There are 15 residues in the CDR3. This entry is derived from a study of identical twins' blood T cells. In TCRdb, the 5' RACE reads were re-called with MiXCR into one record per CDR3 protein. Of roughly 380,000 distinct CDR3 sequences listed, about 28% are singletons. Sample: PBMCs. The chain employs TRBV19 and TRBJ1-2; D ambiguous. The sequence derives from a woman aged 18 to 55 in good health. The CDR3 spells CASSIRSGSNYGYTF. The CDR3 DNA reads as TGTGCCAGTAGTATTAGGTCAGGATCCAACTATGGCTACACCTTC.